The 28 T cell receptor beta chains below were found in one sample sequenced in a study of OX40 agonist ivuxolimab in advanced cancers. Sequencing used immunoSEQ multiplex PCR; TCRdb keeps in-frame clones, though not all of them. This sample has 50,000 to 70,000 clones, with 80% to 95% found just once. Sequences were derived from CD4+ or CD8+ T cells sorted from blood, sampled in a trial of the OX40 agonist ivuxolimab. These receptors were collected from an adult with an advanced solid tumor such as melanoma, head and neck, liver or kidney cancer.

J is TRBJ2-7 and V is TRBV4-1; possible D gene TRBD1, 6 bases. This CDR3 region has 18 residues. The V and J ends lost 4 bases and 3 bases respectively, with 25 bases between them. CDR1 is MGHRA, CDR2 YSYEKL, per germline. The CDR3 sequence: CASSRSPQGTPKDYEQYF. Written as DNA, the CDR3 is TGCGCCAGCAGCCGGTCTCCCCAAGGGACACCCAAGGACTACGAGCAGTACTTC.

This rearrangement joins TRBV19 to TRBJ1-1; D not certain. Looked up from germline, CDR1 is LNHDA and CDR2 is SQIVND (reference sequence). Between the trimmed V and J ends, which lost 3 bases and 0 bases, there was a span of 8 bases. The CDR3 totals 14 residues. CDR3 bases: TGTGCCAGTAGTATCGGTGGGGTGAACACTGAAGCTTTCTTT. Translation: CASSIGGVNTEAFF. The full variable domain, completed using reference TRBV19 and TRBJ1-1, is DGGITQSPKYLFRKEGQNVTLSCEQNLNHDAMYWYRQDPGQGLRLIYYSQIVNDFQKGDIAEGYSVSREKKESFPLTVTSAQKNPTAFYLCASSIGGVNTEAFFGQGTRLTVV.

V usage is TRBV7-8 and J usage is TRBJ2-2; TRBD1 agrees at 8 bases. V was clipped by 7 bases and J by 7 bases; unmatched bases: 17. Germline assignment: CDR1 SGHVS and CDR2 FQNEAQ. The CDR3 spans 17 residues. Written as DNA, the CDR3 is TGTGCCAGCACCCTCAGGGGGCGGGAACGGTCGGTCGGGGAGCTGTTTTTT. This codes for CASTLRGRERSVGELFF.

The genes are TRBV5-8 and TRBJ1-4; D is undetermined. V gave up 4 bases and J gave up 1 base, with 11 bases separating them. Per the germline V gene, CDR1 is SGHTS and CDR2 is YDEGEE. The CDR3 runs to 15 residues. In DNA form, the CDR3 reads TGTGCCAGCAGCCGGGCTCGCGGAACTAATGAAAAACTGTTTTTT. Translating it yields CASSRARGTNEKLFF.

This chain links TRBV10-3 with TRBJ2-7; 11 bases fit TRBD2. The germline V gene has CDR1 ENHRY and CDR2 SYGVKD. V shed 1 base and J 1 base; nucleotides not matched to a gene: 3. The CDR3 runs 16 residues. CDR3 amino acids: CAISELAGGSSYEQYF. CDR3 in DNA: TGTGCCATCAGTGAGTTAGCGGGAGGGTCTTCCTACGAGCAGTACTTC.

The V call is TRBV6-5, the J call TRBJ1-2; 7 bases map to TRBD1. CDR1 MNHEY and CDR2 SVGAGI come from the germline V gene. V was clipped by 7 bases and J by 4 bases; unmatched bases: 6. The CDR3 is made up of 13 amino acids. CDR3 bases: TGTGCCAGCACCCCCGGGACAGTCTATGGCTACACCTTC. It translates to CASTPGTVYGYTF.

The gene calls are TRBV12-5 and TRBJ2-7; D might be TRBD1 (5 bases). The CDR3 length is 14 residues. The ends were cut back, 6 bases at V and 2 bases at J, with 14 bases in the middle. The germline CDR1 and CDR2 sequences are LGHNT and FRNRAP. CDR3 sequence reads: CASGSGMGPYEQYF. In DNA form, the CDR3 reads TGTGCTAGTGGCTCCGGCATGGGGCCCTACGAGCAGTACTTC.

This sequence joins TRBV11-3 and TRBJ2-5; 9 nucleotides match TRBD1. CDR1 and CDR2 from the germline V gene are SGHNT and YENEEA. This CDR3 contains 16 residues. J gave up 4 bases and V 5 bases, and 11 bases lay outside the gene matches. CDR3 DNA: TGTGCCAGCAGCCTGAGGAGGGACAGGGAGAGAGAGACCCAGTACTTC. It specifies CASSLRRDRERETQYF.

The gene calls are TRBV2 and TRBJ1-6; tentatively, D is TRBD1 (5 bases). Germline lookup yields CDR1 SNHLY and CDR2 FYNNEI. The length of the CDR3 is 13 residues. Trimming took 7 bases from V and 4 from J, leaving 8 bases between them. This CDR3 is CASTGNYNSPLHF. In nucleotides, the CDR3 is TGTGCCAGCACAGGGAATTATAATTCACCCCTCCACTTT. Full variable domain (outside the CDR3, taken from reference TRBV2 and TRBJ1-6): EPEVTQTPSHQVTQMGQEVILRCVPISNHLYFYWYRQILGQKVEFLVSFYNNEISEKSEIFDDQFSVERPDGSNFTLKIRSTKLEDSAMYFCASTGNYNSPLHFGNGTRLTVT.

The V gene is TRBV2, the J gene TRBJ2-1, with 12 positions matching TRBD2. Germline CDR1 and CDR2: SNHLY and FYNNEI. There are 24 residues in the CDR3. V was clipped by 1 base and J by 1 base; unmatched bases: 23. CDR3 nucleotides: TGTGCCAGCAGTGAAGGGACAGAAGCCGTTAGACTAGCGGGAGAGGGTGGGTCCTACAATGAGCAGTTCTTC. This encodes CASSEGTEAVRLAGEGGSYNEQFF.

The chain recombines TRBV6-5 with TRBJ1-5; no firm D call. The V gene lost 6 bases and the J gene lost 6 bases, with 6 bases spanning the gap. The V gene's germline CDR1 is MNHEY and CDR2 SVGAGI. The CDR3 has 11 amino acids. The CDR3 DNA reads as TGTGCCAGCAGGGTAGGTCAGCCCCAGCATTTT. Translated, it gives CASRVGQPQHF.

The gene calls are TRBV6-5 and TRBJ2-7, with D perhaps assigned TRBD1 or TRBD2 (5 bases each). CDR1 and CDR2 (germline): MNHEY, SVGAGI. CDR3 size: 13 residues. V shed 0 bases and J shed 6 bases, with 9 bases lying between them. The CDR3 loop reads CASSYSRGIEQYF. The CDR3 DNA sequence: TGTGCCAGCAGTTACTCGAGGGGAATCGAGCAGTACTTC.

A word on this clone: This same CDR3 is encoded by further DNA sequences in the sample. J is TRBJ1-2 and V is TRBV5-1; D might be TRBD1 (6 bases). The CDR3 loop spans 14 amino acids. Trimming shortened V by 0 bases and J by 6 bases, and 12 bases separated the two germline ends. Germline values: CDR1 SGHRS, CDR2 YFSETQ. This CDR3 reads CASSLGGGRNGYTF. CDR3 bases: TGCGCCAGCAGCTTGGGGGGGGGCAGGAATGGCTACACCTTC.

The V gene is TRBV4-3, the J gene TRBJ2-7; 7 bases line up with TRBD2. Germline V lookup: CDR1 LGHNA, CDR2 YSLEER. Losses at the gene ends were 3 bases for V and 0 bases for J; bases not matched to a gene: 8. The CDR3 has 16 amino acids. The CDR3 region is CASSQIAGLLSYEQYF. In DNA, the CDR3 is TGCGCCAGCAGCCAGATCGCGGGACTACTCTCCTACGAGCAGTACTTC.

The V gene is TRBV18, the J gene TRBJ2-3, with 14 bases aligning to TRBD2. Looked up from germline, CDR1 is KGHSH and CDR2 is LQKENI. CDR3 length equals 16 residues. After removal of 5 bases from V and 1 base from J, the junction contained 2 bases not matched to a gene. As DNA, the CDR3 is TGTGCCAGCTCATCGACTAGCGGGAGGGGCACAGATACGCAGTATTTT. The encoded protein is CASSSTSGRGTDTQYF.

This chain uses TRBV5-1 with TRBJ2-7; 8 nucleotides agree with TRBD1. The length of the CDR3 is 14 residues. V gave up 2 bases and J gave up 7 bases; unmatched junction bases: 8. CDR1 and CDR2 from the germline V gene are SGHRS and YFSETQ. The CDR3 sequence: CASSFSGQGTEQYF. The CDR3 nucleotides read TGCGCCAGCAGCTTTTCTGGACAGGGCACGGAGCAGTACTTC.

The rearrangement joins TRBV5-6 to TRBJ2-7; 11 nucleotides align to TRBD2. Germline V gives CDR1 SGHDT, CDR2 YYEEEE. The J segment lost 0 bases and the V segment lost 0 bases, leaving 11 bases of the junction unmatched. The CDR3 length is 19 residues. In DNA form, the CDR3 reads TGTGCCAGCAGCTTGGAGGGACTAGCGGAAACTTTTAGCTCCTACGAGCAGTACTTC. Translation gives CASSLEGLAETFSSYEQYF.

The V gene is TRBV6-1, the J gene TRBJ1-6; D not resolved. The germline CDR1 and CDR2 sequences are MNHNS and SASEGT. The germline V and J ends were trimmed by 2 bases and 9 bases, with 8 bases remaining between them. The CDR3 is made up of 13 amino acids. The CDR3 DNA reads as TGTGCCAGCAGTGAAATGATGGGTTCACCCCTCCACTTT. Encoded protein: CASSEMMGSPLHF.

The CDR3 DNA reads as TGTGCCAGCAGCTCGGGACTAGCGGGAGAGTTATTAGGGGGGGAGCTGTTTTTT. It translates to CASSSGLAGELLGGELFF. The V gene is TRBV5-4, the J gene TRBJ2-2; the match to TRBD2 covers 14 bases. With V trimmed by 3 bases and J by 8 bases, 12 bases remained unmatched. The CDR3 totals 18 residues. Germline V gene data show CDR1 as SGHNT and CDR2 as YYREEE (reference sequence).

The CDR3 nucleotides read TGTGCCAGCATGACTGGGAGCGTGAACACTGAAGCTTTCTTT. Its translation is CASMTGSVNTEAFF. The chain recombines TRBV25-1 with TRBJ1-1; D ambiguous. V shed 7 bases and J shed 0 bases, with 12 bases lying between them. The CDR3 extends over 14 amino acids. Germline CDR1 reads MGHDK; CDR2 reads SYGVNS.

The V call is TRBV14, the J call TRBJ2-7; no definite D call. Germline V gene lookup returns CDR1 SGHDN and CDR2 FVKESK. This CDR3 region has 13 residues. The V end was cut by 3 bases, the J end by 4 bases, with 10 bases between. CDR3 sequence (DNA): TGTGCCAGCAGCCACATCCCCCCGTACGAGCAGTACTTC. This sequence encodes CASSHIPPYEQYF.

The chain employs TRBV15 and TRBJ1-4; TRBD1 agrees at 11 bases. The CDR3 length is 15 residues. Trimming took 0 bases from V and 8 from J; bases not matched to a gene: 2. Per germline, CDR1 LNHNV and CDR2 YYDKDF (reference sequence). In DNA form, the CDR3 reads TGTGCCACCAGCAGAGATGGGACAGGGGGGGAAAAACTGTTTTTT. The encoded protein is CATSRDGTGGEKLFF.

The chain joins TRBV5-1 to TRBJ1-2; D is perhaps TRBD1 (5 bases). The germline V gene has CDR1 SGHRS and CDR2 YFSETQ. Trimming stripped 0 bases from V and 5 bases from J, with 11 bases between. This CDR3 is 14 amino acids long. The CDR3 protein is CASSLAPGPYGYTF. The CDR3 DNA follows: TGCGCCAGCAGCTTGGCACCGGGGCCTTATGGCTACACCTTC. The full variable domain, rest sourced from reference TRBV5-1 and TRBJ1-2, is KAGVTQTPRYLIKTRGQQVTLSCSPISGHRSVSWYQQTPGQGLQFLFEYFSETQRNKGNFPGRFSGRQFSNSRSEMNVSTLELGDSALYLCASSLAPGPYGYTFGSGTRLTVV.

Regarding this clone: The same CDR3 also results from other DNA sequences found in this sample. CDR3 loop: CASSLQGNTEAFF. For the CDR3, the DNA is TGTGCCAGCAGCCTACAGGGGAACACTGAAGCTTTCTTT. The genes are TRBV7-2 and TRBJ1-1; D might be TRBD1 (6 bases). Trimming removed 5 bases from V and 1 base from J, with 8 bases in between. Looked up from germline, CDR1 is SGHTA and CDR2 is FQGNSA. The CDR3 covers 13 residues.

The chain combines TRBV11-3 with TRBJ2-1; 11 bases align to TRBD2. V shed 5 bases, J shed 1 base, and the junction held 4 bases outside the gene matches. Germline V gene lookup returns CDR1 SGHNT and CDR2 YENEEA. The length of the CDR3 is 16 residues. CDR3 sequence: CASSLAGGVSYNEQFF. DNA for the CDR3: TGTGCCAGCAGCCTAGCGGGAGGCGTTTCCTACAATGAGCAGTTCTTC.

The rearrangement joins TRBV6-5 to TRBJ2-5, with a possible D match to TRBD2 (5 bases). The germline V gene has CDR1 MNHEY and CDR2 SVGAGI. The CDR3 length is 14 residues. The V and J ends lost 0 bases and 5 bases respectively, with 10 bases between them. CDR3 sequence (DNA): TGTGCCAGCAGTTACTCGCAAGCGGTTGAGACCCAGTACTTC. The encoded protein is CASSYSQAVETQYF.

The chain links TRBV18 to TRBJ2-5; 8 bases map to TRBD1. The CDR3 contains 15 residues. Trimming at V came to 5 bases and at J to 0 bases, leaving 5 bases not matched to a gene. Germline CDR1 is KGHSH and CDR2 is LQKENI. The CDR3 DNA reads TGTGCCAGCTCAAGGGACAGGACAGACCAAGAGACCCAGTACTTC. Translation gives CASSRDRTDQETQYF.

The gene calls are TRBV5-4 and TRBJ2-5; D may be TRBD1 or TRBD2 (7 bases each). CDR3 length: 14 residues. In germline, CDR1 is SGHNT, CDR2 YYREEE (reference sequence). Trimming removed 0 bases at V and 5 bases at J, with 11 bases between. CDR3 coding DNA: TGTGCCAGCAGCTTGGCAGGGGGGGAGGAGACCCAGTACTTC. Encoded protein: CASSLAGGEETQYF.